This T cell receptor beta chain is from a study of tumor-infiltrating lymphocytes in primary liver carcinoma. Notes on this clonotype: Since the CDR3 does not end with the conserved phenylalanine or tryptophan, this likely comes from a read error.

Co-extraction of RNA and DNA was performed on about 19-30 mg of unsorted bulk tissue. CDR1 is SGHNT and CDR2 is YYREEE in the germline V gene (reference sequence). The CDR3 spans 14 residues. A constant-region primer primed TCR beta cDNA synthesis from about 530 ng of total RNA. Investigators got TCR beta libraries out of three nested multiplex PCR rounds, done with slightly modified ARM-PCR. TRBV1-TRBV30 forward primers paired with a C-beta reverse primer were used in the first two PCR rounds, which ran 9 to 10 cycles each. In TCRdb, the multiplex PCR reads were re-called with MiXCR into one record per CDR3 protein. The sample has 45,000 or so distinct CDR3 sequences, about three quarters seen once.

The receptor was isolated from a man aged 35-49 years with primary liver carcinoma and hepatitis B virus infection. Sequenced input: liver tumor tissue from sampling region 2. Indicated subset: tumor region T2, inferior pole. The V and J genes are TRBV5-4 and TRBJ2-1, with D tentatively TRBD1 (6 bases). The CDR3 sequence: CAISLGHSYNEQFS. The DNA for the CDR3 is TGTGCCATCAGCTTGGGACACTCCTACAATGAGCAGTTCTCC.